The clone carrying this T cell receptor (beta chain) occurred a few times. Its antigen is still unknown. This entry is derived from a study of T cells after yellow fever vaccination. Study-wide background: Where fractions had low cell numbers, libraries were prepared from them with the SMART-Seq v4 Ultra Low Input RNA kit. Study-wide findings and caveats: Contaminants from the bulk population, in the form of abundant clonotypes, could be found in FACS-sorted repertoires.

One entry per CDR3 protein results from TCRdb running MiXCR on the 5' RACE reads. The sample includes about 230,000 distinct CDR3 sequences, more than 6.5% seen only once; the top ten take about 0.95%. The CDR3 runs to 15 residues. J was trimmed by 9 bases and V by 7 bases; bases with no gene match: 11. CDR1 SNHLY and CDR2 FYNNEI come from the germline V gene. This clonotype was obtained from a man aged 25 to 40 who received the YFV17D yellow fever vaccine. V gene TRBV2 combines with J gene TRBJ2-2, with TRBD1 matching over 10 bases. The specimen comprised CD4+ T cells sorted from PBMCs, sampled on the day of the yellow fever booster vaccination. In DNA, the CDR3 is TGTGCCAGCACAAAGACAGGGGGCCCCTCCAGGGAGCTGTTTTTT. Translated, it gives CASTKTGGPSRELFF.